One sample yielded the 24 T cell receptor beta chains listed below, sequenced in a study of neoadjuvant anti-PD-1 for oral cavity cancer. The time point was: after neoadjuvant nivolumab, at surgical resection. Only in-frame clones appear in the TCRdb table, and some are missing; sequencing was by immunoSEQ multiplex PCR. Among tens of thousands of clones listed, 77% were seen once. The starting material was PBMCs, obtained after nivolumab (anti-PD-1) treatment. The receptors here all came from a person aged 35-79 years with oral cavity squamous cell carcinoma.

The chain combines TRBV5-1 with TRBJ1-2; D is uncertain. V lost 4 bases to trimming and J lost 0 bases, with 7 bases between them. In germline, CDR1 is SGHRS, CDR2 YFSETQ. The length of the CDR3 is 13 residues. CDR3 in amino acids: CASSASTNYGYTF. In DNA, the CDR3 is TGCGCCAGCAGCGCCAGTACTAACTATGGCTACACCTTC.

The rearrangement joins TRBV2 to TRBJ2-2; TRBD2 is a possible D gene (6 bases). Germline lookup yields CDR1 SNHLY and CDR2 FYNNEI. The CDR3 runs 17 residues. The germline V and J ends were trimmed by 6 bases and 3 bases, with 20 bases remaining between them. The CDR3 spells CASSHSSVEGYTGELFF. The CDR3 coding sequence is TGTGCCAGCAGCCACTCCTCGGTGGAGGGGTACACCGGGGAGCTGTTTTTT.

J is TRBJ1-2 and V is TRBV27, with D uncertain. V was pared by 2 bases and J by 6 bases, with 7 bases between. This CDR3 has 12 amino acids. In germline, CDR1 is MNHEY, CDR2 SMNVEV (reference sequence). CDR3 coding DNA: TGTGCCAGCAGTTTAGAGGGTAATGGCTACACCTTC. Its protein is CASSLEGNGYTF.

V is TRBV2 and J is TRBJ2-5; 7 positions match TRBD2. Germline V CDR1 and CDR2: SNHLY, FYNNEI. CDR3 length: 14 amino acids. Trimming cost V 10 bases and J 5 bases; bases outside gene matches: 13. This chain's CDR3 is CATHLSGAGETQYF. In DNA, the CDR3 is TGTGCCACACACTTAAGCGGAGCGGGGGAGACCCAGTACTTC.

This clone came up once. The chain carries TRBV29-1 and TRBJ2-4; D may be TRBD1 (6 bases). With 7 bases removed from V and 7 bases from J, the gap between germline ends came to 14 bases. The CDR3 has 12 residues. Germline-derived CDR1 and CDR2 are SQVTM and ANQGSEA. CDR3 sequence: CSAGSGVNIQYF. The DNA for the CDR3 is TGCAGCGCCGGGTCAGGGGTGAACATTCAGTACTTC.

The rearrangement links TRBV11-2 to TRBJ1-2, with 7 bases identical to TRBD1. V shed 3 bases, J shed 2 bases, and the junction held 9 bases outside the gene matches. Per germline, CDR1 SGHAT and CDR2 FQNNGV. The CDR3 is 16 amino acids. In DNA form, the CDR3 reads TGTGCCAGCAGCTTGGCGACAGGGAGAATAAACTATGGCTACACCTTC. Translating gives CASSLATGRINYGYTF.

The V and J genes are TRBV2 and TRBJ2-7, with D possibly matching TRBD1 (6 bases). The CDR3 consists of 14 residues. Trimming removed 7 bases at V and 4 bases at J, with 17 bases between. CDR1 and CDR2 from the germline V gene are SNHLY and FYNNEI. CDR3 amino acids: CASIGGELGYEQYF. CDR3 DNA: TGTGCCAGCATAGGGGGAGAATTGGGTTACGAGCAGTACTTC.

The rearrangement uses TRBV21-1 and TRBJ2-5. TRBV21-1 counts as a pseudogene. This CDR3 has 14 amino acids. The CDR3 loop reads CASSPRDEQETQYF. The CDR3 nucleotides read TGTGCCAGCAGCCCCCGGGACGAACAAGAGACCCAGTACTTC.

This clone was seen a handful of times. The chain employs TRBV5-6 and TRBJ2-7, with 9 bases identical to TRBD1. Per germline, CDR1 SGHDT and CDR2 YYEEEE. V was pared by 4 bases and J by 6 bases, with 11 bases of the junction left unmatched. The CDR3 is made up of 15 amino acids. Written as DNA, the CDR3 is TGTGCCAGCAGCAAACGTCCGGGACAGGGTTCCGAGCAGTACTTC. This sequence encodes CASSKRPGQGSEQYF.

The rearrangement uses TRBV18 and TRBJ1-6, with TRBD1 matching over 7 bases. The CDR3 runs 13 residues. CDR1 is KGHSH, CDR2 LQKENI, per germline. The J segment lost 7 bases and the V segment lost 6 bases, leaving 3 bases of the junction unmatched. CDR3 region: CASSGTANSPLHF. The CDR3 region has the DNA TGTGCCAGCTCCGGGACAGCAAATTCACCCCTCCACTTT.

This sequence joins TRBV6-1 and TRBJ1-5; D not certain. The germline V gene encodes CDR1 MNHNS and CDR2 SASEGT. The CDR3 covers 16 residues. Trimming removed 4 bases from V and 7 bases from J, with 20 bases in between. As DNA, the CDR3 is TGTGCCAGCAGTGCTAACCGACCCCAGCTAGGCCAGCCCCAGCATTTT. Residues: CASSANRPQLGQPQHF.

The chain joins TRBV5-1 to TRBJ1-1, with D unclear. The CDR3 runs 13 residues. V was cut by 4 bases and J by 1 base, with 8 bases left in between. The germline CDR1 and CDR2 sequences are SGHRS and YFSETQ. CDR3 amino acids: CASSHPPNTEAFF. For the CDR3, the DNA is TGCGCCAGCAGCCACCCCCCGAACACTGAAGCTTTCTTT.

CDR3 protein: CASSIWQGAIYEQYF. DNA of the CDR3: TGTGCCAGTAGTATTTGGCAGGGGGCCATCTACGAGCAGTACTTC. The chain recombines TRBV19 with TRBJ2-7; TRBD1 aligns across 8 bases. This CDR3 is built from 15 residues. CDR1 and CDR2 (germline): LNHDA, SQIVND (reference sequence). V dropped 3 bases and J dropped 3; count of bases not matched to a gene: 7.

The V call is TRBV7-9, the J call TRBJ2-7; perhaps D is TRBD1 or TRBD2 (5 bases each). The V end lost 1 base, the J end lost 0 bases, and 10 bases lay between the germline ends. The CDR3 spans 15 residues. Germline V CDR1 and CDR2: SEHNR, FQNEAQ (reference sequence). In DNA form, the CDR3 reads TGTGCCAGCAGCTTAGGACCAGGGAGCTCCTACGAGCAGTACTTC. This translates into CASSLGPGSSYEQYF.

In nucleotides, the CDR3 is TGTGCCAGCAGTTACGACCCCGATCGGGCTGAAGCTTTCTTT. Amino acid sequence: CASSYDPDRAEAFF. V is TRBV6-5 and J is TRBJ1-1; D is uncertain. Germline values: CDR1 MNHEY, CDR2 SVGAGI. Trimming cost V 2 bases and J 6 bases, with 13 bases left between them. The CDR3 runs 14 residues.

Points on this clone: The junction and the germline gene differ at one end; a read error may be behind it. Other DNA sequences in this sample translate to the same CDR3. This chain links TRBV27 with TRBJ2-7, with 10 positions matching TRBD2. This CDR3 has 14 amino acids. CDR1 is MNHEY, CDR2 SMNVEV, per germline (reference sequence). The CDR3 loop reads CASSLAGVDYEQYF. CDR3 coding DNA: TGTGCCAGCAGCCTAGCGGGAGTGGATTACGAGCAGTATTTC.

The J gene is TRBJ2-1, the V gene TRBV7-8, with 7 bases that match TRBD2. Germline V lookup: CDR1 SGHVS, CDR2 FQNEAQ. This CDR3 is 13 amino acids long. V gave up 2 bases and J gave up 7 bases; unmatched junction bases: 2. CDR3 sequence: CASSLFGGNEQFF. CDR3 sequence (DNA): TGTGCCAGCAGCTTATTCGGGGGGAATGAGCAGTTCTTC.

The gene calls are TRBV10-1 and TRBJ2-3, with 12 bases lining up with TRBD2. The V gene's germline CDR1 is WNHNN and CDR2 SYGVQD (reference sequence). J lost 1 base, V lost 3 bases, and 2 bases had no gene match. CDR3 length: 16 amino acids. The CDR3 loop reads CASSDWTSGGTDTQYF. CDR3 nucleotide sequence: TGCGCCAGCAGTGACTGGACTAGCGGGGGCACAGATACGCAGTATTTT.

This chain links TRBV11-3 with TRBJ2-2; TRBD2 aligns across 8 bases. The V gene's germline CDR1 is SGHNT and CDR2 YENEEA. There are 15 residues in the CDR3. The junction had 6 bases not matched to a gene; V was cut back by 5 bases and J by 4 bases. The CDR3 region is CASSPGGVATGELFF. In DNA form, the CDR3 reads TGTGCCAGCAGCCCGGGGGGGGTGGCCACCGGGGAGCTGTTTTTT.

V and J are TRBV15 and TRBJ2-7; TRBD2 might be the D (6 bases). From germline, CDR1 is LNHNV and CDR2 YYDKDF (reference sequence). Trimming took 0 bases from V and 5 from J, leaving 8 bases between them. This CDR3 region has 13 residues. In DNA, the CDR3 is TGTGCCACCAGCAGAGATAGGGAGGACGAGCAGTACTTC. Encoded protein: CATSRDREDEQYF.

The chain combines TRBV6-1 with TRBJ2-3; 8 bases match TRBD2. From germline, CDR1 is MNHNS and CDR2 SASEGT. V gave up 4 bases and J gave up 3 bases; unmatched junction bases: 9. The length of the CDR3 is 16 residues. The CDR3 is CASSGQRGFGTDTQYF. DNA for the CDR3: TGTGCCAGCAGTGGCCAGCGGGGGTTTGGAACAGATACGCAGTATTTT.

V and J are TRBV5-5 and TRBJ2-7; 13 bases agree with TRBD2. In germline, CDR1 is SGHKS, CDR2 YYEKEE (reference sequence). The CDR3 is 15 amino acids. V was clipped by 4 bases and J by 7 bases; unmatched bases: 8. The CDR3 DNA reads as TGTGCCAGCAGCGTACTAGCGGGGGGGCTATGGGAGCAGTACTTC. As protein: CASSVLAGGLWEQYF.

The chain employs TRBV29-1 and TRBJ2-7; D may match TRBD1 or TRBD2 (5 bases each). Trimming shortened V by 0 bases and J by 6 bases, and 18 bases separated the two germline ends. This CDR3 contains 15 residues. Germline CDR1 and CDR2: SQVTM and ANQGSEA. CDR3 bases: TGCAGCGTTGAAGATCCGGCCGGGGCCATCTCCGAGCAGTACTTC. Amino acid sequence: CSVEDPAGAISEQYF.

This chain connects TRBV7-2 to TRBJ2-5; 7 bases align to TRBD1. Germline V CDR1 and CDR2: SGHTA, FQGNSA. V shed 5 bases and J 4 bases; nucleotides not matched to a gene: 10. This CDR3 has 15 residues. The CDR3 here is CASSPRGLRGETQYF. CDR3 sequence (DNA): TGTGCCAGCAGCCCGAGGGGGCTAAGGGGAGAGACCCAGTACTTC. The variable domain in full, completed from reference TRBV7-2 and TRBJ2-5, reads GAGVSQSPSNKVTEKGKDVELRCDPISGHTALYWYRQSLGQGLEFLIYFQGNSAPDKSGLPSDRFSAERTGGSVSTLTIQRTQQEDSAVYLCASSPRGLRGETQYFGPGTRLLVL.